Shown below are 14 T cell receptor beta chains from a single sample sequenced in a study of T cell responses to AZD1222 COVID-19 vaccine. The method was immunoSEQ multiplex PCR; TCRdb's version includes in-frame clones alone and lacks a portion of them. The sample has about 150,000 clones, roughly 94% seen once. Sequencing used peripheral blood, obtained on day 0 of AZD1222 vaccination. The receptors here all came from an adult in good health.

This rearrangement joins TRBV2 to TRBJ2-2; D not resolved. Trimming pared 6 bases from V and 6 bases from J, leaving 20 bases between. CDR1 SNHLY and CDR2 FYNNEI come from the germline V gene. The CDR3 consists of 16 residues. CDR3 amino acids: CASRQINTIWAGELFF. CDR3 coding DNA: TGTGCCAGCAGACAAATTAATACTATTTGGGCCGGGGAGCTGTTTTTT. The whole variable domain, filled in from reference TRBV2 and TRBJ2-2, reads EPEVTQTPSHQVTQMGQEVILRCVPISNHLYFYWYRQILGQKVEFLVSFYNNEISEKSEIFDDQFSVERPDGSNFTLKIRSTKLEDSAMYFCASRQINTIWAGELFFGEGSRLTVL.

The chain is built from TRBV4-1 and TRBJ1-4; D possibly corresponds to TRBD1 (6 bases). The CDR3 extends over 18 amino acids. Germline CDR1 and CDR2: MGHRA and YSYEKL. The V and J ends lost 3 bases and 0 bases respectively, with 17 bases between them. CDR3 DNA sequence: TGCGCCAGCAGCCACCCCTGGACAGATCCTGCAACTAATGAAAAACTGTTTTTT. This sequence encodes CASSHPWTDPATNEKLFF.

This clone has a single count. This chain uses TRBV28 with TRBJ1-2; 9 nucleotides match TRBD1. There are 17 residues in the CDR3. CDR1 is MDHEN, CDR2 SYDVKM, per germline. V shed 6 bases and J 3 bases; nucleotides not matched to a gene: 14. The CDR3 region has the DNA TGTGCCAGCAGGGGGGGACAGGGAAGACTATTTGACTATGGCTACACCTTC. This gives the protein CASRGGQGRLFDYGYTF.

The chain has TRBV29-1 and TRBJ1-5, with D unresolved. Germline V gene sequence: CDR1 SQVTM, CDR2 ANQGSEA. CDR3 length equals 15 residues. Trimming stripped 4 bases from V and 2 bases from J, with 15 bases between. The DNA of the CDR3 is TGCAGCGTTGCCGACGGGATTCTGGGCAATCAGCCCCAGCATTTT. It is translated as CSVADGILGNQPQHF.

This chain links TRBV6-5 with TRBJ2-2, with D unresolved. This CDR3 region has 12 residues. V shed 5 bases and J shed 6 bases, with 7 bases lying between them. Germline V gene sequence: CDR1 MNHEY, CDR2 SVGAGI. This chain's CDR3 is CASSTEAGELFF. Here the CDR3 DNA reads TGTGCCAGCAGTACCGAGGCCGGGGAGCTGTTTTTT.

This clone was recorded a few times. J is TRBJ2-5 and V is TRBV18; TRBD2 is a possible D gene (6 bases). V shed 0 bases and J shed 5 bases, with 19 bases lying between them. The CDR3 has 17 residues. Germline CDR1 reads KGHSH; CDR2 reads LQKENI. In DNA, the CDR3 is TGTGCCAGCTCACCACCAAGGGGCCGGGAGATTGAGGAGACCCAGTACTTC. As protein: CASSPPRGREIEETQYF.

This sequence joins TRBV28 and TRBJ1-6; D uncertain. The V end lost 6 bases, the J end lost 3 bases, and 9 bases lay between the germline ends. The germline gives CDR1 MDHEN, CDR2 SYDVKM. The CDR3 is 14 residues long. The CDR3 is CASRDGYYNSPLHF. The CDR3 DNA sequence: TGTGCCAGCAGGGACGGGTACTATAATTCACCCCTCCACTTT.

CDR3 protein: CASSQFQGAYNEQFF. Here the CDR3 DNA reads TGTGCCAGCTCACAGTTCCAGGGGGCGTACAATGAGCAGTTCTTC. This rearrangement joins TRBV18 to TRBJ2-1; the match to TRBD1 covers 8 bases. The germline V gene encodes CDR1 KGHSH and CDR2 LQKENI. The CDR3 length is 15 residues. The V segment lost 4 bases and the J segment 4 bases; nucleotides outside the gene matches: 6.

The V call is TRBV24-1, the J call TRBJ1-5, with TRBD1 matching 10 bases. Germline CDR1 is KGHDR and CDR2 is SFDVKD. The CDR3 runs 15 residues. Trimming cost V 5 bases and J 11 bases; bases outside gene matches: 11. The CDR3 nucleotides are TGTGCCACCAGTGCTGGCGGGACAGGGGAGGGGGCCCAGCATTTT. Its translation: CATSAGGTGEGAQHF.

J is TRBJ2-1 and V is TRBV10-1, with TRBD2 matching over 8 bases. Trimming took 4 bases from V and 8 from J; bases not matched to a gene: 7. CDR1 and CDR2 (germline): WNHNN, SYGVQD (reference sequence). The CDR3 spans 14 residues. In DNA, the CDR3 is TGCGCCAGCAGTGGAGCGGGAGAAGAGGATGAGCAGTTCTTC. This codes for CASSGAGEEDEQFF.

The chain uses TRBV28 and TRBJ1-4; 7 bases line up with TRBD1. The V gene end was trimmed by 6 bases and the J gene end by 4 bases; junction bases not matched to a gene: 5. Germline CDR1 MDHEN, CDR2 SYDVKM. CDR3 length equals 14 residues. The CDR3 nucleotides read TGTGCCAGCAGCCAGGGACAGATTAATGAAAAACTGTTTTTT. Amino acid sequence: CASSQGQINEKLFF.

The chain combines TRBV6-5 with TRBJ1-4; TRBD1 matches at 7 bases. This CDR3 has 12 amino acids. J gave up 7 bases and V 11 bases, and 7 bases lay outside the gene matches. The germline CDR1 and CDR2 sequences are MNHEY and SVGAGI. DNA of the CDR3: TGTGCCTGCAAGGGGACAGCTGAAAAACTGTTTTTT. The encoded protein is CACKGTAEKLFF.

The V gene is TRBV3-1 (or the pseudogene TRBV3-2), the J gene TRBJ1-2; D is unresolved. Germline CDR1 reads LGHDT; CDR2 reads YNNKEL (reference sequence). Between the trimmed V and J ends, which lost 5 bases and 0 bases, there was a span of 16 bases. The CDR3 is made up of 16 amino acids. The CDR3 protein is CASSFLQTATNYGYTF. The CDR3 DNA sequence: TGTGCCAGCAGCTTTCTACAGACGGCTACTAACTATGGCTACACCTTC.

The chain joins TRBV7-9 to TRBJ1-1; tentatively, D is TRBD1 (5 bases). The CDR3 has 12 residues. Germline values: CDR1 SEHNR, CDR2 FQNEAQ (reference sequence). Trimming left V 3 bases short and J 4 bases short, with 6 bases between. The CDR3 region has the DNA TGTGCCAGCAGCTTGGGGGTCACTGAAGCTTTCTTT. Residues: CASSLGVTEAFF.